These 27 T cell receptor beta chains were all obtained from the same sample, sequenced in a study of cytomegalovirus exposure and HLA in healthy donors (dated by TCRdb to about 2017). The library was generated by the immunoSEQ multiplex PCR assay. A mixture of 60 forward primers for TCR Vbeta segments and 13 reverse primers for TCR Jbeta segments was used in the multiplex PCR. The clones in this table, taken by TCRdb from immuneACCESS, are in-frame only. Not every clone is retained; where verified, under half of the shortfall comes from an unresolved V gene, and the cause of the rest is unknown. Here the sample has 200,000 to 300,000 clones; roughly 78% occur a single time. Approximately 0.47% of the sample belongs to the ten largest clones. Input material: PBMCs. All receptors come from a boy aged 5-17 years in good health and CMV-seronegative.

The chain uses TRBV5-1 and TRBJ2-1; weak D call: TRBD2 (6 bases). There are 17 residues in the CDR3. CDR1 is SGHRS and CDR2 is YFSETQ in the germline V gene. The V end was cut by 4 bases, the J end by 0 bases, with 17 bases between. The CDR3 loop reads CASSQLLALSSYNEQFF. The CDR3 DNA reads as TGCGCCAGCAGCCAACTACTAGCCTTAAGCTCCTACAATGAGCAGTTCTTC.

In the case of this clone: Compared with germline, one end of the junction differs, possibly owing to a read error. The rearrangement joins TRBV7-7 to TRBJ2-1; D possibly corresponds to TRBD1 (6 bases). The CDR3 loop spans 14 amino acids. Germline V CDR1 and CDR2: SSHAT, FNYEAQ (reference sequence). CDR3 sequence reads: CASSLDVWGQEQFF. CDR3 sequence (DNA): TGTGCTAGCAGCTTAGACGTTTGGGGGCAGGAGCAGTTCTTC.

The V call is TRBV13, the J call TRBJ2-1; D is perhaps TRBD2 (6 bases). Trimming took 6 bases from V and 0 from J, leaving 12 bases between them. The CDR3 consists of 15 residues. CDR1 PRHDT and CDR2 FYEKMQ come from the germline V gene (reference sequence). CDR3 sequence: CASRKAGHSYNEQFF. CDR3 nucleotide sequence: TGTGCCAGCAGAAAAGCGGGTCACTCCTACAATGAGCAGTTCTTC.

The rearrangement joins TRBV7-8 to TRBJ1-6, with 7 bases aligning to TRBD1. CDR1 is SGHVS and CDR2 is FQNEAQ in the germline V gene. The CDR3 consists of 14 residues. Trimming cost V 2 bases and J 7 bases; bases outside gene matches: 2. CDR3 protein: CASSLRGRNSPLHF. The CDR3 DNA follows: TGTGCCAGCAGCTTAAGGGGGCGGAATTCACCCCTCCACTTT.

The chain has TRBV7-9 and TRBJ1-5; 9 bases agree with TRBD1. Trimming at V came to 4 bases and at J to 10 bases, leaving 11 bases not matched to a gene. Germline V CDR1 and CDR2: SEHNR, FQNEAQ (reference sequence). There are 15 residues in the CDR3. CDR3 residues: CASSSPGQGGKPQHF. The CDR3 coding sequence is TGTGCCAGCAGCTCCCCGGGACAGGGAGGTAAACCCCAGCATTTT.

The chain carries TRBV6-1 and TRBJ1-2; no firm D call. This CDR3 is built from 10 residues. V was pared by 6 bases and J by 4 bases, with 3 bases between. From germline, CDR1 is MNHNS and CDR2 SASEGT. CDR3 protein: CASRAYGYTF. The CDR3 nucleotides read TGTGCCAGCAGGGCCTATGGCTACACCTTC.

The V call is TRBV9, the J call TRBJ2-1; weak D call: TRBD1 (6 bases). The CDR3 spans 16 residues. V was pared by 3 bases and J by 3 bases, with 16 bases between. From germline, CDR1 is SGDLS and CDR2 YYNGEE. The CDR3 nucleotides read TGTGCCAGCAGCGAGCAGGGGACCCGAGTCTACAATGAGCAGTTCTTC. It yields the protein CASSEQGTRVYNEQFF.

The chain employs TRBV27 and TRBJ2-3, with TRBD1 as a possible D gene (6 bases). Trimming left V 3 bases short and J 3 bases short, with 19 bases between. CDR1 is MNHEY and CDR2 is SMNVEV in the germline V gene (reference sequence). This CDR3 region has 17 residues. CDR3 region: CASSFTGLGLTTDTQYF. In DNA, the CDR3 is TGTGCCAGCAGTTTTACAGGGTTGGGTCTGACGACAGATACGCAGTATTTT.

The V and J genes are TRBV11-2 and TRBJ1-2; D is perhaps TRBD1 (6 bases). In germline, CDR1 is SGHAT, CDR2 FQNNGV. The CDR3 is 14 residues long. Trimming cost V 5 bases and J 8 bases, with 18 bases left between them. CDR3 protein: CASSPGGGARGYTF. CDR3 coding DNA: TGTGCCAGCAGCCCCGGAGGGGGGGCTAGGGGCTACACCTTC. The entire variable domain, with the rest obtained from reference TRBV11-2 and TRBJ1-2, is as follows: EAGVAQSPRYKIIEKRQSVAFWCNPISGHATLYWYQQILGQGPKLLIQFQNNGVVDDSQLPKDRFSAERLKGVDSTLKIQPAKLEDSAVYLCASSPGGGARGYTFGSGTRLTVV.

This chain joins TRBV21-1 and TRBJ2-1; TRBD1 is the table's D call and was not checked against the DNA. TRBV21-1 is a pseudogene locus. This CDR3 comprises 16 residues. The CDR3 DNA reads TGTGCCAGCAGCAAAGTTGGTGGACAGGGCTACAATGAGCAGTTCTTC. This codes for CASSKVGGQGYNEQFF.

V is TRBV6-5 and J is TRBJ2-3; D may be TRBD1 (6 bases). V dropped 2 bases and J dropped 4 bases, with 13 bases sitting between them. The CDR3 sequence is 15 residues long. The germline V gene has CDR1 MNHEY and CDR2 SVGAGI. CDR3 region: CASSYAAGVPDTQYF. DNA of the CDR3: TGTGCCAGCAGTTACGCCGCAGGGGTCCCAGATACGCAGTATTTT.

The chain has TRBV30 and TRBJ1-1; D gene unclear. Germline V gives CDR1 GTSNPN, CDR2 SVGIG (reference sequence). The CDR3 has 13 amino acids. Trimming stripped 4 bases from V and 6 bases from J, with 15 bases between. The CDR3 loop reads CAWKSGRLAEAFF. The CDR3 nucleotides read TGTGCCTGGAAGTCCGGGAGGCTAGCTGAAGCTTTCTTT.

The chain combines TRBV5-8 with TRBJ1-5, with D maybe TRBD1 (5 bases). Germline loops: CDR1 SGHTS, CDR2 YDEGEE. Trimming took 4 bases from V and 7 from J, leaving 15 bases between them. The CDR3 is made up of 14 amino acids. The CDR3 loop reads CASSLGGGGQPQHF. Written as DNA, the CDR3 is TGTGCCAGCAGCCTGGGGGGAGGCGGGCAGCCCCAGCATTTT.

The rearrangement joins TRBV2 to TRBJ1-4; D is perhaps TRBD1 (6 bases). V was clipped by 6 bases and J by 6 bases, with 14 bases between them. The germline V gene encodes CDR1 SNHLY and CDR2 FYNNEI. This CDR3 has 14 residues. The CDR3 DNA is TGTGCCAGCAGGAACAGGGAAAAGGATGAAAAACTGTTTTTT. Its translation is CASRNREKDEKLFF.

J is TRBJ2-2 and V is TRBV7-9, with TRBD2 identical over 10 bases. Germline trimming cut 5 bases from V and 4 bases from J; bases unmatched to any gene: 7. CDR3 length: 16 amino acids. Germline V gives CDR1 SEHNR, CDR2 FQNEAQ (reference sequence). This CDR3 reads CASSAAGGPGTGELFF. Written as DNA, the CDR3 is TGTGCCAGCAGCGCAGCGGGAGGGCCCGGCACCGGGGAGCTGTTTTTT.

The rearrangement joins TRBV6-5 to TRBJ2-7, with TRBD1 matching 8 bases. This CDR3 region has 15 residues. Germline V gives CDR1 MNHEY, CDR2 SVGAGI. J gave up 0 bases and V 5 bases, and 6 bases lay outside the gene matches. CDR3 protein: CASSPRTGSSYEQYF. The CDR3 coding sequence is TGTGCCAGCAGTCCGCGGACAGGGAGCTCCTACGAGCAGTACTTC.

The V gene is TRBV13, the J gene TRBJ1-5; perhaps TRBD1 as D (6 bases). Trimming pared 3 bases from V and 1 base from J, leaving 7 bases between. This CDR3 is built from 14 residues. Looked up from germline, CDR1 is PRHDT and CDR2 is FYEKMQ (reference sequence). Here the CDR3 reads CASSFGQSNQPQHF. DNA for the CDR3: TGTGCCAGCAGCTTTGGACAGAGCAATCAGCCCCAGCATTTT.

This chain joins TRBV29-1 and TRBJ2-4; possibly TRBD2 for D (6 bases). The CDR3 contains 14 residues. V was clipped by 6 bases and J by 6 bases, with 18 bases between them. From germline, CDR1 is SQVTM and CDR2 ANQGSEA. CDR3 protein: CSVLFPPGGNIQYF. The DNA of the CDR3 is TGCAGCGTATTGTTTCCGCCCGGGGGAAACATTCAGTACTTC.

The V call is TRBV4-1, the J call TRBJ1-4, with D unresolved. V lost 2 bases to trimming and J lost 4 bases, with 11 bases between them. CDR1 and CDR2 (germline): MGHRA, YSYEKL. The CDR3 has 15 residues. CDR3 in amino acids: CASSQFPGSNEKLFF. The CDR3 DNA is TGCGCCAGCAGCCAATTTCCCGGTAGTAATGAAAAACTGTTTTTT.

This chain links TRBV19 with TRBJ2-3; weak D call: TRBD1 (6 bases). The CDR3 is 11 residues long. Trimming removed 6 bases from V and 14 bases from J, with 15 bases in between. CDR1 LNHDA and CDR2 SQIVND come from the germline V gene (reference sequence). The CDR3 protein is CASSVRGTRYF. The CDR3 bases are TGTGCCAGTAGCGTAAGGGGGACGAGGTATTTT. The full variable domain, in which reference TRBV19 and TRBJ2-3 provide the parts outside the CDR3, is DGGITQSPKYLFRKEGQNVTLSCEQNLNHDAMYWYRQDPGQGLRLIYYSQIVNDFQKGDIAEGYSVSREKKESFPLTVTSAQKNPTAFYLCASSVRGTRYFGPGTRLTVL.

V is TRBV11-2 and J is TRBJ2-7, with 8 nucleotides matching TRBD2. Germline CDR1 reads SGHAT; CDR2 reads FQNNGV. The J segment lost 4 bases and the V segment lost 2 bases, leaving 7 bases of the junction unmatched. The CDR3 is 15 residues long. CDR3 residues: CASSLTGGSMYEQYF. The CDR3 DNA reads TGTGCCAGCAGCTTAACGGGGGGGAGTATGTACGAGCAGTACTTC.

The chain uses TRBV7-3 and TRBJ2-7, with D tentatively TRBD1 (6 bases). The CDR3 sequence is 15 residues long. V lost 7 bases to trimming and J lost 2 bases, with 18 bases between them. Germline values: CDR1 SGHTA, CDR2 FQGTGA. This CDR3 is CASTRTDSGPYEQYF. The CDR3 bases are TGTGCCAGCACCCGGACAGACAGCGGTCCCTACGAGCAGTACTTC.

This chain connects TRBV11-3 to TRBJ2-4; TRBD2 aligns across 7 bases. The germline gives CDR1 SGHNT, CDR2 YENEEA. V shed 3 bases and J 1 base; nucleotides not matched to a gene: 12. The CDR3 loop spans 18 amino acids. The DNA for the CDR3 is TGTGCCAGCAGCTTGGGATTCGAGGCGGGGGAGGCCAAAAACATTCAGTACTTC. It specifies CASSLGFEAGEAKNIQYF.

The genes are TRBV5-1 and TRBJ1-1; 8 bases are shared with TRBD1. The CDR3 consists of 14 residues. In germline, CDR1 is SGHRS, CDR2 YFSETQ. The V segment lost 4 bases and the J segment 1 base; nucleotides outside the gene matches: 3. The CDR3 coding sequence is TGCGCCAGCAGCCGGGACAGGTGGAACACTGAAGCTTTCTTT. This codes for CASSRDRWNTEAFF.

V is TRBV13 and J is TRBJ2-7; tentatively, D is TRBD1 (5 bases). The CDR3 has 14 amino acids. CDR1 is PRHDT, CDR2 FYEKMQ, per germline (reference sequence). V lost 5 bases to trimming and J lost 5 bases, with 16 bases between them. The CDR3 reads CASSQQETLHEQYF. DNA for the CDR3: TGTGCCAGCAGCCAACAGGAAACTCTCCACGAGCAGTACTTC.

The V gene is TRBV30, the J gene TRBJ2-2; 8 nucleotides line up with TRBD2. Losses at the gene ends were 4 bases for V and 5 bases for J; bases not matched to a gene: 3. The CDR3 loop spans 13 amino acids. Per the germline V gene, CDR1 is GTSNPN and CDR2 is SVGIG (reference sequence). The CDR3 here is CAWTRGGTGELFF. CDR3 nucleotide sequence: TGTGCCTGGACCCGGGGGGGTACCGGGGAGCTGTTTTTT.

This clone was counted a single time. This sequence joins TRBV6-5 and TRBJ2-7; D is uncertain. V lost 4 bases and J lost 3, with 10 bases in between. Germline-derived CDR1 and CDR2 are MNHEY and SVGAGI. The CDR3 has 13 amino acids. The CDR3 protein is CASSSSPGYEQYF. The CDR3 bases are TGTGCCAGCAGTTCCTCTCCGGGCTACGAGCAGTACTTC.